The 11 T cell receptor beta chains reported below all come from one sample, sequenced in a study of metastatic and nonmetastatic thyroid tumors. Through MiXCR, TCRdb re-clonotyped the PCR reads. The data show about 21,000 clones, around 28% seen once. Each patient came to thyroid surgery without any prior treatment (of any kind). Sequenced sample: blood. These TCRs come from a female donor with papillary thyroid cancer or a benign thyroid nodule (not recorded which). Some clones in this sample may be carry-over from other donors' samples.

CDR3 loop: CASSPSRNYGYTF. In DNA form, the CDR3 reads TGTGCCAGCTCACCAAGCAGAAACTATGGCTACACCTTC. This chain joins TRBV18 and TRBJ1-2; no clear D. Per germline, CDR1 KGHSH and CDR2 LQKENI. The V gene lost 2 bases and the J gene lost 2 bases, with 6 bases spanning the gap. CDR3 length equals 13 residues.

This clone was counted at least ten times. This rearrangement joins TRBV6-5 to TRBJ2-5, with D tentatively TRBD1 (6 bases). The germline CDR1 and CDR2 sequences are MNHEY and SVGAGI. V lost 6 bases, J lost 1 base, and 27 bases lay in between. This CDR3 has 19 amino acids. The CDR3 protein is CASSYRMAEHRVTQETQYF. As DNA, the CDR3 is TGTGCCAGCAGCTACCGGATGGCCGAACACAGGGTGACCCAAGAGACCCAGTACTTC.

This clone was seen many times. The J gene is TRBJ1-6, the V gene TRBV5-1; 7 bases line up with TRBD1. The CDR3 totals 15 residues. V was clipped by 1 base and J by 9 bases; unmatched bases: 7. Germline CDR1 and CDR2: SGHRS and YFSETQ. CDR3 region: CASSLLGQSTSPLHF. For the CDR3, the DNA is TGCGCCAGCAGCTTGTTGGGACAGAGTACTTCACCCCTCCACTTT.

There are many counts of this clone. Other DNA sequences in this sample translate to the same CDR3. The V gene is TRBV12-3 or TRBV12-4, the J gene TRBJ2-1; D might be TRBD2 (6 bases). The V end lost 4 bases, the J end lost 12 bases, and 16 bases lay between the germline ends. CDR3 length: 13 residues. CDR3 amino acids: CASSSQRGLVQFF. In DNA form, the CDR3 reads TGTGCCAGCAGTTCCCAACGGGGGTTGGTGCAGTTCTTC.

This chain joins TRBV19 and TRBJ1-6; D gene uncertain. The germline V and J ends were trimmed by 7 bases and 5 bases, with 12 bases remaining between them. There are 14 residues in the CDR3. Germline loops: CDR1 LNHDA, CDR2 SQIVND (reference sequence). The DNA for the CDR3 is TGTGCCAGTAATTCAGACGGGAATAATTCACCCCTCCACTTT. Encoded protein: CASNSDGNNSPLHF.

CDR3 DNA: TGTGCCAGCAGCCAAGCCCGGTTAGTATTCGGGGCCTACGAGCAGTACTTC. This encodes CASSQARLVFGAYEQYF. V and J are TRBV3-1 and TRBJ2-7; maybe TRBD2 (5 bases). Trimming shortened V by 1 base and J by 2 bases, and 18 bases separated the two germline ends. The germline CDR1 and CDR2 sequences are LGHDT and YNNKEL (reference sequence). The CDR3 contains 17 residues.

In this sample, this clone is medium-sized. This chain connects TRBV19 to TRBJ1-5; possibly TRBD1 for D (5 bases). The germline V gene has CDR1 LNHDA and CDR2 SQIVND (reference sequence). V lost 8 bases, J lost 0 bases, and 11 bases lay in between. The CDR3 is made up of 14 amino acids. For the CDR3, the DNA is TGTGCCAGTCGGGACGGAAATAGCAATCAGCCCCAGCATTTT. Amino acid sequence: CASRDGNSNQPQHF.

Regarding this clone: Sequence at one end of the junction differs from germline and may be a read error. The CDR3 sequence is CASSDSVAGGPNEELF. The CDR3 DNA follows: TGTGCCAGCAGTGACTCAGTGGCGGGAGGCCCCAATGAGGAGTTATTC. The chain recombines TRBV6-4 with TRBJ2-1; 8 positions agree with TRBD2. Germline CDR1 is MRHNA and CDR2 is SNTAGT. The CDR3 totals 16 residues.

The genes are TRBV7-2 and TRBJ1-1; the match to TRBD1 covers 8 bases. The V gene end was trimmed by 5 bases and the J gene end by 3 bases; junction bases not matched to a gene: 5. CDR3 length: 14 residues. Germline values: CDR1 SGHTA, CDR2 FQGNSA. The CDR3, as DNA: TGTGCCAGCAGCGTGGACAGGGAGGACACTGAAGCTTTCTTT. It is translated as CASSVDREDTEAFF.

In this sample, this clone turned up many times. This chain links TRBV7-3 with TRBJ2-5; maybe TRBD1 (5 bases). V was shortened by 5 bases and J by 4 bases, with 17 bases between the two germline ends. The CDR3 length is 15 residues. Germline V CDR1 and CDR2: SGHTA, FQGTGA. CDR3 region: CASSPGTGQGETQYF. Written as DNA, the CDR3 is TGTGCCAGCAGCCCCGGAACAGGTCAAGGAGAGACCCAGTACTTC.

This clone appeared once. The chain combines TRBV30 with TRBJ2-2; 9 bases line up with TRBD2. The CDR3 length is 17 residues. Germline assignment: CDR1 GTSNPN and CDR2 SVGIG (reference sequence). V was clipped by 1 base and J by 2 bases; unmatched bases: 8. The CDR3 DNA reads TGTGCCTGGAGTGAGAAGACTAGCGGTTACAACACCGGGGAGCTGTTTTTT. It codes for CAWSEKTSGYNTGELFF.